Described below is a single T cell receptor beta chain sequence and its context. Its specific antigen is unknown. The record has no base qualities; no much larger clone is one base away. The sample is drawn from a study of blood T cell repertoires in COVID-19 (dated by TCRdb to 2019 to 2021). Study-level background: Collaborator samples came from the United States, Italy and Spain and covered acute and convalescent phases of COVID-19. The material from the prospective study consisted of cDNA or gDNA derived from T cells, B-cell-depleted T cells, or PBMCs. The dataset comprised deeply sampled blood TCRbeta repertoires from subjects exposed to, actively infected with, or recovered from COVID-19. A freely available public database, intended as a resource for researchers studying the immune response to SARS-CoV-2, is where the repertoires were released. The samples were drawn from the first 160 participants of the ongoing ImmuneRACE study and from about 1,200 subjects provided by 6 global collaborators. A de-identified subject ID, COVID-19 status, age in years and sex were almost always included in the sample metadata. Where HLA class I and class II types were available, the types were taken from metadata supplied by the sample provider, not from assay-based typing.

The research as a whole found: How much clinical and demographic metadata was included differed by source and by participant, and the metadata was provided uncurated.

The collaborating institutions used their own protocols to collect whole blood in K2EDTA tubes. For TCRbeta analysis, collaborators shipped samples as frozen whole blood, isolated PBMCs, or DNA extracted from either of those sample types. TCRbeta CDR3 regions were amplified from genomic DNA using the immunoSEQ Assay, a bias-controlled multiplex PCR. In the authors' own workflow: The number of nucleated cells in each sample was estimated by amplification of reference gene primers within the assay. Sequence reads were collapsed and filtered to measure the absolute abundance of every unique TCRbeta CDR3 rearrangement. Productive Simpson clonality was computed per sample as the square root of Simpson's diversity index over productive rearrangements. Sourced from immuneACCESS, this table was stored by TCRdb with only in-frame sequences that have V and J called. A share of the clones is absent; for the studies checked, an unresolved V gene accounts for under half, and the remainder has no known explanation. The V and J calls and clone size were taken over from that table, and D and trimming were inferred from the DNA. This sample comprises 30,000 to 35,000 clones, 70% to 85% of them detected only once. The ten most abundant clones make up 7.4% of the sample.

Cut back by 8 bases and 8 bases, the V and J ends lie 11 bases apart. Including cysteine and phenylalanine, the CDR3 has 11 amino acids. Only the CDR3 portion is preserved as DNA: 33 bases, with reading frame beginning at the first base. The sample taken for sequencing was peripheral blood. The chain employs TRBV12-3 or TRBV12-4 and TRBJ2-3; TRBD2 is possibly the D segment (6 matching bases). The receptor was derived from a woman aged 55-69 years with acute or convalescent COVID-19. The sequenced DNA is TGTGCCAGCTCTAGGGGAGGTACGCAGTATTTT. This is translated as CASSRGGTQYF.